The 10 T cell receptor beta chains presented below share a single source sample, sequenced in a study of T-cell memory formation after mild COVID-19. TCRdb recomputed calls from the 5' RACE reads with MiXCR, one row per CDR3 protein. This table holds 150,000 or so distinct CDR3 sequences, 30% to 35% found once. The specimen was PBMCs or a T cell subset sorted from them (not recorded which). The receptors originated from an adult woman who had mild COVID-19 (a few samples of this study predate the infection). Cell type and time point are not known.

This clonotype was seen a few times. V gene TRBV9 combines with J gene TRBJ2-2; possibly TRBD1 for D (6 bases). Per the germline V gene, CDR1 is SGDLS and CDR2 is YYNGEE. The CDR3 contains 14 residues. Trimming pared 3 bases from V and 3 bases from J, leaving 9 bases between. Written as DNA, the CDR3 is TGTGCCAGCAGCGGGGACACCCACACCGGGGAGCTGTTTTTT. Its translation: CASSGDTHTGELFF.

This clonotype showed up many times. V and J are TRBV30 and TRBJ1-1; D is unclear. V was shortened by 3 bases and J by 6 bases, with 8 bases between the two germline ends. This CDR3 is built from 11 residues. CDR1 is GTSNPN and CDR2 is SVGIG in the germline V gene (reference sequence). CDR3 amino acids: CAWSLGAEAFF. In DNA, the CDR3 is TGTGCCTGGAGCCTCGGGGCTGAAGCTTTCTTT.

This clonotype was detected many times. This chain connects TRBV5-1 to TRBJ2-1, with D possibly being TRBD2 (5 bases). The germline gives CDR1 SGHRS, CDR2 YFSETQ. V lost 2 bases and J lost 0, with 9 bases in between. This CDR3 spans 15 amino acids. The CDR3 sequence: CASSLAESSYNEQFF. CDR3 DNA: TGCGCCAGCAGCTTAGCGGAGAGCTCCTACAATGAGCAGTTCTTC.

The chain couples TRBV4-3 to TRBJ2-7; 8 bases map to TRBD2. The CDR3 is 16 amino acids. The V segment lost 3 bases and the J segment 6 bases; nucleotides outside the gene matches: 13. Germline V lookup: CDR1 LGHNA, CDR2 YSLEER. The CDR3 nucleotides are TGCGCCAGCAGCCAGGGCATTGGACTAGCTGGAAGCGAGCAGTACTTC. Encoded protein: CASSQGIGLAGSEQYF.

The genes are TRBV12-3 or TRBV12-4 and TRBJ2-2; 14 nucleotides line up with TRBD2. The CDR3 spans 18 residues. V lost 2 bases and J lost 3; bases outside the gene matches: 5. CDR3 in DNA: TGTGCCAGCAGTTTACGACTAGCGGGGGGGCCGTACACCGGGGAGCTGTTTTTT. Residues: CASSLRLAGGPYTGELFF.

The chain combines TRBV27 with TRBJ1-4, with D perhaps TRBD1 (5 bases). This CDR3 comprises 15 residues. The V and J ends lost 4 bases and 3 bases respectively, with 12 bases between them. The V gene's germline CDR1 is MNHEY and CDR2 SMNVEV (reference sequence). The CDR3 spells CASSSLGGANEKLFF. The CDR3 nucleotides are TGTGCCAGCAGTTCTCTCGGGGGAGCTAATGAAAAACTGTTTTTT.

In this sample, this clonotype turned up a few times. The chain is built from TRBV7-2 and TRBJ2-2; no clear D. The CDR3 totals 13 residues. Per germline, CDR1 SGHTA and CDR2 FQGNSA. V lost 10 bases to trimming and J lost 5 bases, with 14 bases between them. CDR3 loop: CATTLRETGELFF. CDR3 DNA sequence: TGTGCCACCACGCTAAGGGAAACCGGGGAGCTGTTTTTT.

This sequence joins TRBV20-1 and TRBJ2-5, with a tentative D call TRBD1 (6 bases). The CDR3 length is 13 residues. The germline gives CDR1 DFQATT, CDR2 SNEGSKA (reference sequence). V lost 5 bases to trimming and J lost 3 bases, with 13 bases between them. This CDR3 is CSAPWTDEETQYF. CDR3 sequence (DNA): TGCAGTGCTCCGTGGACAGACGAAGAGACCCAGTACTTC.

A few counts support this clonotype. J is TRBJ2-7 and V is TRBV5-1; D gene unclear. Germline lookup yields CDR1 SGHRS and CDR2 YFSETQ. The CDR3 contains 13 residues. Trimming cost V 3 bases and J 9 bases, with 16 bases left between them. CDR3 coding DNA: TGCGCCAGCAGCTCCTCGTTGGGCCCAGGGCAGTACTTC. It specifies CASSSSLGPGQYF.

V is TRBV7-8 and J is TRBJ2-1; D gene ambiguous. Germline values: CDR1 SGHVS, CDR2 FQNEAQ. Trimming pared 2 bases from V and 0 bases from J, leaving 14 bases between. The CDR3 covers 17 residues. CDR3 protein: CASSLRAQVLSYNEQFF. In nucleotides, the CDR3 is TGTGCCAGCAGCTTAAGGGCTCAGGTCCTCTCCTACAATGAGCAGTTCTTC.